This record concerns one TCR beta chain sequence. The sample is drawn from a study of regulatory T cells in long-lasting Graves disease. The CDR3 has 15 residues. CDR1 and CDR2 from the germline V gene are SGHTA and FQGTGA. Trimming removed 0 bases from V and 0 bases from J; junction bases left unmatched: 2. Time point in this sample: persistent/refractory GD, antithyroid drugs over 5 years with positive TRAb. From PBMCs, RNA was extracted and then used to make the TCR library. Arm-PCR of CDR3 regions and iRepertoire HTBI primers were the basis on which TCR beta libraries were built. TCRdb reprocessed the multiplex PCR reads with MiXCR, giving one entry per CDR3 protein. The sample contains 600,000 to 800,000 distinct CDR3 sequences, 25% to 35% of which appear only once.

Sequencing was performed on peripheral blood mononuclear cells (PBMCs), taken when the disease was refractory, from a patient treated with antithyroid drugs. The sequence was obtained from a female donor with Graves disease. J is TRBJ2-7 and V is TRBV7-3; 7 bases are shared with TRBD2. As DNA, the CDR3 is TGTGCCAGCAGCTTAACTGGGACTAACTCCTACGAGCAGTACTTC. Its translation is CASSLTGTNSYEQYF. Together with reference TRBV7-3 and TRBJ2-7, the CDR3 gives the full variable domain: GAGVSQTPSNKVTEKGKYVELRCDPISGHTALYWYRQSLGQGPEFLIYFQGTGAADDSGLPNDRFFAVRPEGSVSTLKIQRTERGDSAVYLCASSLTGTNSYEQYFGPGTRLTVT.